The clone carrying this T cell receptor (beta chain) came up a few times. The target antigen is unknown. Cells sorted as Tregs were CD4+, CD25+ and CD127-/low. Constant-region reverse primers amplified full-length variable regions, followed by semi-nested Nested Universal Primer A PCR. In TCRdb, the 5' RACE reads were re-called with MiXCR into one record per CDR3 protein. The data contain 35,000 to 45,000 distinct CDR3 sequences, about a fifth of them singletons. Trimming shortened V by 0 bases and J by 5 bases, and 13 bases separated the two germline ends. The CDR3 extends over 15 amino acids. Looked up from germline, CDR1 is DFQATT and CDR2 is SNEGSKA (reference sequence). Study results and limitations: The larger-cohort validation was restricted to a single TCR beta V-J rearrangement rather than whole repertoires. Tumor memory CD4+ T cell TCR gene usage was found to cluster with blood and lymph node memory CD4+ cells and with lymph node naive CD4+ cells. Tumor-infiltrating Treg TCR alpha and beta sequences overlapped most with tumor naive CD4+ T cells, then blood naive.

The clonotype was recovered from a female donor with breast cancer. Input material: Tregs sorted from a lymph node. The genes are TRBV20-1 and TRBJ1-4; D gene unclear. This CDR3 reads CSARDPSALNEKLFF. For the CDR3, the DNA is TGCAGTGCTAGAGATCCGTCAGCCCTAAATGAAAAACTGTTTTTT.